Presented here are 27 T cell receptor beta chains from one specimen sequenced in a study of blood T cell repertoires in COVID-19. Using immunoSEQ multiplex PCR, the repertoire was profiled, and TCRdb retains in-frame clones only, with some absent. The sample records roughly 180,000 clones, approximately 88% being singletons. The specimen was peripheral blood. Receptor source: a woman aged 25-40 years with acute or convalescent COVID-19.

This sequence joins TRBV19 and TRBJ2-1, with 9 bases matching TRBD2. The germline V gene has CDR1 LNHDA and CDR2 SQIVND (reference sequence). The CDR3 is 19 residues long. Unmatched junction bases numbered 18, after V lost 3 bases and J lost 6 bases. The CDR3 coding sequence is TGTGCCAGTAGTATTTCGGCTGCGGGAGGGCTTGGAGGGGGCAATGAGCAGTTCTTC. Translation gives CASSISAAGGLGGGNEQFF.

In nucleotides, the CDR3 is TGTGCCACCAGTGATTTAGCGGCTAGCGGGAGCTGGGAGCTGTTTTTT. Its translation: CATSDLAASGSWELFF. The V call is TRBV24-1, the J call TRBJ2-2; 10 nucleotides agree with TRBD2. V lost 1 base, J lost 9 bases, and 7 bases stayed unmatched. The CDR3 has 16 residues. Looked up from germline, CDR1 is KGHDR and CDR2 is SFDVKD.

The V gene is TRBV28, the J gene TRBJ2-1; 10 positions match TRBD1. Per the germline V gene, CDR1 is MDHEN and CDR2 is SYDVKM. This CDR3 spans 18 amino acids. V was pared by 2 bases and J by 6 bases, with 13 bases of the junction left unmatched. In DNA, the CDR3 is TGTGCCAGCAGTTTACTAAGCGGGGGACGACAGGGGGCCAATGAGCAGTTCTTC. Protein: CASSLLSGGRQGANEQFF.

This chain uses TRBV11-3 with TRBJ1-2, with no clear D. Trimming left V 2 bases short and J 3 bases short, with 7 bases between. This CDR3 region has 13 residues. Germline V gives CDR1 SGHNT, CDR2 YENEEA. The CDR3 DNA reads as TGTGCCAGCAGCTTACGCCAGTACTATGGCTACACCTTC. Protein: CASSLRQYYGYTF.

The table lists this clone with a few counts. V is TRBV7-8 and J is TRBJ2-7; possibly TRBD1 for D (6 bases). The CDR3 has 15 residues. Germline CDR1 is SGHVS and CDR2 is FQNEAQ. The V end was cut by 5 bases, the J end by 0 bases, with 14 bases between. CDR3 sequence reads: CASSNHRDTSYEQYF. For the CDR3, the DNA is TGTGCCAGCAGCAACCACCGGGACACCTCCTACGAGCAGTACTTC. The full variable domain, with the rest looked up from reference TRBV7-8 and TRBJ2-7, is GAGVSQSPRYKVAKRGQDVALRCDPISGHVSLFWYQQALGQGPEFLTYFQNEAQLDKSGLPSDRFFAERPEGSVSTLKIQRTQQEDSAVYLCASSNHRDTSYEQYFGPGTRLTVT.

This clone has only one observation. The chain couples TRBV4-1 to TRBJ2-3; D is uncertain. This CDR3 is 14 amino acids long. CDR1 and CDR2 from the germline V gene are MGHRA and YSYEKL. V lost 1 base and J lost 6, with 11 bases in between. CDR3 bases: TGCGCCAGCAGCCAAGTCCCCGGCGGCGATACGCAGTATTTT. It codes for CASSQVPGGDTQYF.

The chain joins TRBV4-2 to TRBJ2-7; 7 bases line up with TRBD2. This CDR3 is built from 12 residues. V shed 8 bases, J shed 3 bases, and the junction held 4 bases outside the gene matches. Germline lookup yields CDR1 LGHNA and CDR2 YNFKEQ. The chain's CDR3 is CASGPSGYEQYF. The CDR3 region has the DNA TGTGCCAGCGGCCCTAGCGGCTACGAGCAGTACTTC.

The V call is TRBV5-4, the J call TRBJ2-7; 7 nucleotides align to TRBD2. Germline loops: CDR1 SGHNT, CDR2 YYREEE (reference sequence). J gave up 0 bases and V 5 bases, and 8 bases lay outside the gene matches. The CDR3 spans 15 residues. The CDR3 is CASRGGVGSSYEQYF. The CDR3 DNA follows: TGTGCCAGCAGGGGAGGGGTTGGTAGCTCCTACGAGCAGTACTTC.

The chain couples TRBV28 to TRBJ2-7; D is perhaps TRBD1 (6 bases). V lost 2 bases, J lost 7 bases, and 15 bases lay in between. The germline V gene has CDR1 MDHEN and CDR2 SYDVKM. This CDR3 has 14 amino acids. The CDR3 sequence: CASSLGTGNREQYF. The CDR3 nucleotides read TGTGCCAGCAGTTTAGGCACAGGGAATCGGGAGCAGTACTTC.

The CDR3 loop is CASSLSPDQETQYF. CDR3 nucleotide sequence: TGTGCCAGCAGCTTATCCCCAGATCAAGAGACCCAGTACTTC. V is TRBV7-9 and J is TRBJ2-5; D unclear. The germline CDR1 and CDR2 sequences are SEHNR and FQNEAQ (reference sequence). The V gene lost 2 bases and the J gene lost 2 bases, with 9 bases spanning the gap. The CDR3 runs to 14 residues.

Here the CDR3 reads CASRDPAEPQHF. The CDR3 DNA is TGTGCCAGCCGTGATCCTGCGGAGCCCCAGCATTTT. V is TRBV28 and J is TRBJ1-5; D is uncertain. The CDR3 spans 12 residues. Between the trimmed V and J ends, which lost 8 bases and 8 bases, there was a span of 13 bases. Germline CDR1 reads MDHEN; CDR2 reads SYDVKM.

CDR3 DNA: TGTGCCAGCAGCCTCAGCTCTGGAAACACCATATATTTT. Translated: CASSLSSGNTIYF. V and J are TRBV7-9 and TRBJ1-3; D not certain. Germline V lookup: CDR1 SEHNR, CDR2 FQNEAQ (reference sequence). The CDR3 spans 13 residues. The ends were cut back, 5 bases at V and 0 bases at J, with 5 bases in the middle.

The chain uses TRBV7-6 and TRBJ2-3; TRBD2 agrees at 12 bases. Losses at the gene ends were 4 bases for V and 4 bases for J; bases not matched to a gene: 6. This CDR3 spans 16 amino acids. Germline V lookup: CDR1 SGHVS, CDR2 FNYEAQ. The CDR3 sequence is CASSSRLAGVSDTQYF. CDR3 nucleotides: TGTGCCAGCAGCTCTCGACTAGCGGGAGTCTCAGATACGCAGTATTTT. Drawing the rest from reference TRBV7-6 and TRBJ2-3, the complete variable domain is GAGVSQSPRYKVTKRGQDVALRCDPISGHVSLYWYRQALGQGPEFLTYFNYEAQQDKSGLPNDRFSAERPEGSISTLTIQRTEQRDSAMYRCASSSRLAGVSDTQYFGPGTRLTVL.

The chain has TRBV6-5 and TRBJ2-3; no clear D gene. Germline V CDR1 and CDR2: MNHEY, SVGAGI. This CDR3 has 13 amino acids. The ends were cut back, 6 bases at V and 6 bases at J, with 13 bases in the middle. CDR3 residues: CASSYGFGDTQYF. CDR3 DNA sequence: TGTGCCAGCAGCTACGGCTTTGGCGATACGCAGTATTTT.

V usage is TRBV2 and J usage is TRBJ2-2; D remains ambiguous. This CDR3 is 12 amino acids long. V lost 5 bases and J 6 bases, leaving 7 bases between the germline ends. The germline CDR1 and CDR2 sequences are SNHLY and FYNNEI. In DNA form, the CDR3 reads TGTGCCAGCAGTAGACGGGCCGGGGAGCTGTTTTTT. It specifies CASSRRAGELFF.

This clone was detected only a few times. The rearrangement uses TRBV10-1 and TRBJ2-1, with D tentatively TRBD2 (6 bases). V dropped 3 bases and J dropped 7 bases, with 7 bases sitting between them. Germline V gene sequence: CDR1 WNHNN, CDR2 SYGVQD (reference sequence). This CDR3 is 12 amino acids long. CDR3 nucleotides: TGCGCCAGCAGTGACGGGGGAAATGAGCAGTTCTTC. Protein: CASSDGGNEQFF.

DNA for the CDR3: TGTGCCAGCAGTGTAGAGGGAGGACGGAGCGGGGAGCTGTTTTTT. Its protein is CASSVEGGRSGELFF. This chain links TRBV2 with TRBJ2-2, with a possible D match to TRBD2 (6 bases). V lost 4 bases and J lost 7, with 16 bases in between. This CDR3 has 15 amino acids. Per the germline V gene, CDR1 is SNHLY and CDR2 is FYNNEI.

The chain recombines TRBV27 with TRBJ2-2, with D possibly matching TRBD1 (6 bases). The CDR3 covers 14 residues. Looked up from germline, CDR1 is MNHEY and CDR2 is SMNVEV (reference sequence). V shed 5 bases and J shed 5 bases, with 12 bases lying between them. DNA for the CDR3: TGTGCCAGCAGTAGAGGACAGAATACCGGGGAGCTGTTTTTT. Translation gives CASSRGQNTGELFF.

The rearrangement joins TRBV28 to TRBJ2-7; 10 bases map to TRBD2. The CDR3 loop spans 15 amino acids. Germline loops: CDR1 MDHEN, CDR2 SYDVKM. V trimming: 3 bases; J trimming: 4 bases; junction bases outside the gene matches: 6. The CDR3 nucleotides read TGTGCCAGCAGTTTTAGACTAGCGGGCCAATACGAGCAGTACTTC. It translates to CASSFRLAGQYEQYF.

V is TRBV6-2 or TRBV6-3 and J is TRBJ2-5; no clear D gene. V was clipped by 5 bases and J by 3 bases, with 4 bases between them. Germline V CDR1 and CDR2: MNHEY, SVGEGT. The length of the CDR3 is 11 residues. The CDR3 coding sequence is TGTGCCAGCAGTCGAGAAGAGACCCAGTACTTC. Protein product: CASSREETQYF.

The rearrangement joins TRBV19 to TRBJ1-3; a possible D gene is TRBD1 (6 bases). Germline V gene sequence: CDR1 LNHDA, CDR2 SQIVND (reference sequence). The V end was cut by 7 bases, the J end by 2 bases, with 12 bases between. The CDR3 covers 14 residues. Here the CDR3 DNA reads TGTGCCAGTAATCAGGGGACAACTGGAAACACCATATATTTT. This codes for CASNQGTTGNTIYF. Full variable domain (outside the CDR3, taken from reference TRBV19 and TRBJ1-3): DGGITQSPKYLFRKEGQNVTLSCEQNLNHDAMYWYRQDPGQGLRLIYYSQIVNDFQKGDIAEGYSVSREKKESFPLTVTSAQKNPTAFYLCASNQGTTGNTIYFGEGSWLTVV.

The genes are TRBV19 and TRBJ2-1; 7 bases agree with TRBD1. The CDR3 is made up of 13 amino acids. The trim removed 6 bases at V and 10 bases at J, leaving 9 bases unmatched. Germline V gives CDR1 LNHDA, CDR2 SQIVND (reference sequence). The CDR3 region is CASSTTRTGEQFF. DNA for the CDR3: TGTGCCAGTAGCACCACACGGACAGGCGAGCAGTTCTTC.

The rearrangement joins TRBV28 to TRBJ2-7; 8 bases match TRBD2. Germline CDR1 is MDHEN and CDR2 is SYDVKM. The trim removed 7 bases at V and 0 bases at J, leaving 11 bases unmatched. The CDR3 is made up of 16 amino acids. The CDR3 here is CASTEAGGWSSYEQYF. As DNA, the CDR3 is TGTGCCAGCACCGAGGCGGGAGGTTGGAGCTCCTACGAGCAGTACTTC.

This rearrangement joins TRBV7-2 to TRBJ1-5; D remains unclear. The CDR3 covers 13 residues. V was pared by 3 bases and J by 7 bases, with 10 bases between. In germline, CDR1 is SGHTA, CDR2 FQGNSA. The CDR3 here is CASSFTRAQPQHF. In DNA form, the CDR3 reads TGTGCCAGCAGCTTTACTAGGGCGCAGCCCCAGCATTTT.

This clone was counted once. The J gene is TRBJ2-1, the V gene TRBV4-2; no definite D call. This CDR3 region has 13 residues. V shed 0 bases and J shed 13 bases, with 13 bases lying between them. Germline CDR1 reads LGHNA; CDR2 reads YNFKEQ. In DNA, the CDR3 is TGTGCCAGCAGCCAAGATCCTGGTCTGGGCCAGTTCTTC. Its translation is CASSQDPGLGQFF.

This chain connects TRBV11-2 to TRBJ2-7, with D perhaps TRBD1 (6 bases). The CDR3 is made up of 14 amino acids. Deletions cut 3 bases from V and 7 bases from J, with 16 bases between. Germline assignment: CDR1 SGHAT and CDR2 FQNNGV. CDR3 loop: CASSFNRAQGEQYF. The CDR3 bases are TGTGCCAGCAGCTTTAACAGGGCTCAGGGAGAGCAGTACTTC.

The chain has TRBV6-5 and TRBJ1-1, with D perhaps TRBD1 (6 bases). Looked up from germline, CDR1 is MNHEY and CDR2 is SVGAGI. V was cut by 6 bases and J by 3 bases, with 11 bases left in between. The CDR3 has 13 amino acids. The CDR3: CASSRGLYTEAFF. The CDR3 DNA follows: TGTGCCAGCAGCAGGGGCCTTTACACTGAAGCTTTCTTT.